A selection of T cell receptor beta chains follows, all from one sample in a study of human T cells and chemical hapten exposure. TCRdb re-derived calls from the RACE reads in MiXCR, one entry per CDR3 protein. The sample includes tens of thousands of distinct CDR3 sequences, roughly 12% of them seen just once. The material was whole blood, obtained in connection with sensitization to the hapten diphenylcyclopropenone (DPC). These receptors were collected from a man aged 25 to 40 with alopecia areata. Some clones in this sample may be carry-over from other donors' samples. Each CDR3 is given with its conserved first and last residue. A D gene is named only where the DNA matches it firmly. The size field is filled for only some rows; it gives once, few, many or a size class.

j_call: TRBJ1-1
v_call: TRBV7-9
d_call: TRBD1
clone_size: many
cdr3_nt: TGTGCCAGCAGACCTGGACAGGGGAGGACTGAAGCTTTCTTT
cdr3_aa: CASRPGQGRTEAFF

j_call: TRBJ1-6
v_call: TRBV11-1
d_call: NA
clone_size: many
cdr3_nt: TGTGCCAGCGGACGGAATAATTCACCCCTCCACTTT
cdr3_aa: CASGRNNSPLHF

j_call: TRBJ2-1
v_call: TRBV11-2
d_call: NA
clone_size: few
cdr3_nt: TGTGCCAGCAGCTTCGGGCGACGCCGCAATGAGCAGTTCTTC
cdr3_aa: CASSFGRRRNEQFF

j_call: TRBJ2-7
v_call: TRBV28
d_call: TRBD1
clone_size: many
cdr3_nt: TGTGCCAGCAGTTCCGGACAGGGGGTCCCCTTCTACGAGCAGTACTTC
cdr3_aa: CASSSGQGVPFYEQYF

j_call: TRBJ1-5
v_call: TRBV5-1
d_call: TRBD1
clone_size: few
cdr3_nt: TGCGCCAGCAGCCCCGGGACAGGGGTGGGGCAGCCCCAGCATTTT
cdr3_aa: CASSPGTGVGQPQHF

j_call: TRBJ1-1
v_call: TRBV5-1
d_call: NA
clone_size: few
cdr3_nt: TGCGCCAGCAGCAAACAGGGTGAGGAGACTGAAGCTTTCTTT
cdr3_aa: CASSKQGEETEAFF

j_call: TRBJ2-3
v_call: TRBV6-6
d_call: NA
clone_size: many
cdr3_nt: TGTGCCAGCACCCTAGGAAATACGCAGTATTTT
cdr3_aa: CASTLGNTQYF

j_call: TRBJ1-1
v_call: TRBV18
d_call: NA
clone_size: NA
cdr3_nt: TGTGCCAGCTCACCGCGGACGGACAACACTGAAGCTTTCTTT
cdr3_aa: CASSPRTDNTEAFF

j_call: TRBJ2-7
v_call: TRBV2
d_call: TRBD1
clone_size: NA
cdr3_nt: TGTGCCAGCAGTGAAGGGGACAGGGTCCCCTACGAGCAGTACTTC
cdr3_aa: CASSEGDRVPYEQYF

j_call: TRBJ1-2
v_call: TRBV5-4
d_call: NA
clone_size: NA
cdr3_nt: TGTGCCAGCAGCTTGAAGAGAACTAACTATGGCTACACCTTC
cdr3_aa: CASSLKRTNYGYTF

j_call: TRBJ2-7
v_call: TRBV7-2
d_call: NA
clone_size: many
cdr3_nt: TGTGCCAGCAGCCCTATTCCGGGACAATCCGAGCAGTACTTC
cdr3_aa: CASSPIPGQSEQYF

j_call: TRBJ1-4
v_call: TRBV28
d_call: NA
clone_size: few
cdr3_nt: TGTGCCAGCAGTCTACGCGCTGAAAAACTGTTTTTT
cdr3_aa: CASSLRAEKLFF

j_call: TRBJ2-2
v_call: TRBV28
d_call: TRBD2
clone_size: many
cdr3_nt: TGTGCCAGCAGATCCACCGGAGCGGGGGGTATCGGGGAGCTGTTTTTT
cdr3_aa: CASRSTGAGGIGELFF

j_call: TRBJ1-5
v_call: TRBV19
d_call: NA
clone_size: NA
cdr3_nt: TGTGCCAGTACCCGGGATAGCAATCAGCCCCAGCATTTT
cdr3_aa: CASTRDSNQPQHF

j_call: TRBJ2-7
v_call: TRBV29-1
d_call: NA
clone_size: many
cdr3_nt: TGCAGCGTTTATCAGGGTTGGACCCCCCACGAGCAGTACTTC
cdr3_aa: CSVYQGWTPHEQYF

j_call: TRBJ2-4
v_call: TRBV15
d_call: TRBD1
clone_size: NA
cdr3_nt: TGTGCCACCAGCAGCCTAAGACAGGGGGTGGGAAACATTCAGTACTTC
cdr3_aa: CATSSLRQGVGNIQYF

j_call: TRBJ1-2
v_call: TRBV9
d_call: TRBD1
clone_size: few
cdr3_nt: TGTGCCAGCAGCGGGAGGGCAGGGGGCGACTATGGCTACACCTTC
cdr3_aa: CASSGRAGGDYGYTF

j_call: TRBJ1-5
v_call: TRBV7-2
d_call: TRBD1
clone_size: many
cdr3_nt: TGTGCCAGCAGCTTCGGACAGGGTCGTCAGCCCCAGCATTTT
cdr3_aa: CASSFGQGRQPQHF

j_call: TRBJ1-2
v_call: TRBV28
d_call: NA
clone_size: NA
cdr3_nt: TGTGCCAGCAGTTCAATTGGGCTCGGAGGGGACTATGGCTACACCTTC
cdr3_aa: CASSSIGLGGDYGYTF

j_call: TRBJ2-7
v_call: TRBV6-5
d_call: NA
clone_size: few
cdr3_nt: TGTGCCAGCAGTACCGACACCTCCTACGAGCAGTACTTC
cdr3_aa: CASSTDTSYEQYF

j_call: TRBJ1-2
v_call: TRBV28
d_call: TRBD1
clone_size: few
cdr3_nt: TGTGCCAGCAGCAACGCCGGGACAGGGGGCTATGGCTACACCTTC
cdr3_aa: CASSNAGTGGYGYTF

j_call: TRBJ1-2
v_call: TRBV28
d_call: NA
clone_size: many
cdr3_nt: TGTGCCAGCAGTTTTGATGCCCGTAACTATGGCTACACCTTC
cdr3_aa: CASSFDARNYGYTF

j_call: TRBJ2-7
v_call: TRBV7-2
d_call: TRBD1
clone_size: many
cdr3_nt: TGTGCCAGCAGCTTAGCGTTCAGGGGGATCCACGAGCAGTACTTC
cdr3_aa: CASSLAFRGIHEQYF

j_call: TRBJ2-1
v_call: TRBV6-2/TRBV6-3
d_call: TRBD2
clone_size: many
cdr3_nt: TGTGCCAGCGCGGGGGGACCTTACAATGAGCAGTTCTTC
cdr3_aa: CASAGGPYNEQFF

j_call: TRBJ2-7
v_call: TRBV19
d_call: NA
clone_size: few
cdr3_nt: TGTGCCAGTAGTATAGCCACTTCCGGGACGGCAGCCTACGAGCAGTACTTC
cdr3_aa: CASSIATSGTAAYEQYF

j_call: TRBJ2-3
v_call: TRBV2
d_call: TRBD2
clone_size: many
cdr3_nt: TGTGCCAGCAGTGGGCGCGGGGGGGGCACAGATACGCAGTATTTT
cdr3_aa: CASSGRGGGTDTQYF

j_call: TRBJ1-5
v_call: TRBV29-1
d_call: NA
clone_size: few
cdr3_nt: TGCAGCGTTGGCGACGGTAATGATCAGCCCCAGCATTTT
cdr3_aa: CSVGDGNDQPQHF

j_call: TRBJ2-3
v_call: TRBV18
d_call: NA
clone_size: many
cdr3_nt: TGTGCCAGCTCATCGGGACTTACAGATACGCAGTATTTT
cdr3_aa: CASSSGLTDTQYF

j_call: TRBJ2-1
v_call: TRBV20-1
d_call: TRBD2
clone_size: NA
cdr3_nt: TGCAGTGTAACCGGGACTAGCCCTAATGAGCAGTTCTTC
cdr3_aa: CSVTGTSPNEQFF

j_call: TRBJ2-2
v_call: TRBV20-1
d_call: TRBD1
clone_size: few
cdr3_nt: TGCAGTGCTAGAGAGGCGGGACAGGGGGACACCGGGGAGCTGTTTTTT
cdr3_aa: CSAREAGQGDTGELFF

j_call: TRBJ2-3
v_call: TRBV9
d_call: NA
clone_size: NA
cdr3_nt: TGTGCCAGCAGCGTAGCGGACGGTTACACAGATACGCAGTATTTT
cdr3_aa: CASSVADGYTDTQYF

j_call: TRBJ1-2
v_call: TRBV19
d_call: NA
clone_size: many
cdr3_nt: TGTGCCAGTAGTATAGGGGACGGCCGCGGCTACACCTTC
cdr3_aa: CASSIGDGRGYTF

j_call: TRBJ2-7
v_call: TRBV28
d_call: NA
clone_size: NA
cdr3_nt: TGTGCCAGCAGTTTTGGGCTCCTCGAGCAGTACTTC
cdr3_aa: CASSFGLLEQYF